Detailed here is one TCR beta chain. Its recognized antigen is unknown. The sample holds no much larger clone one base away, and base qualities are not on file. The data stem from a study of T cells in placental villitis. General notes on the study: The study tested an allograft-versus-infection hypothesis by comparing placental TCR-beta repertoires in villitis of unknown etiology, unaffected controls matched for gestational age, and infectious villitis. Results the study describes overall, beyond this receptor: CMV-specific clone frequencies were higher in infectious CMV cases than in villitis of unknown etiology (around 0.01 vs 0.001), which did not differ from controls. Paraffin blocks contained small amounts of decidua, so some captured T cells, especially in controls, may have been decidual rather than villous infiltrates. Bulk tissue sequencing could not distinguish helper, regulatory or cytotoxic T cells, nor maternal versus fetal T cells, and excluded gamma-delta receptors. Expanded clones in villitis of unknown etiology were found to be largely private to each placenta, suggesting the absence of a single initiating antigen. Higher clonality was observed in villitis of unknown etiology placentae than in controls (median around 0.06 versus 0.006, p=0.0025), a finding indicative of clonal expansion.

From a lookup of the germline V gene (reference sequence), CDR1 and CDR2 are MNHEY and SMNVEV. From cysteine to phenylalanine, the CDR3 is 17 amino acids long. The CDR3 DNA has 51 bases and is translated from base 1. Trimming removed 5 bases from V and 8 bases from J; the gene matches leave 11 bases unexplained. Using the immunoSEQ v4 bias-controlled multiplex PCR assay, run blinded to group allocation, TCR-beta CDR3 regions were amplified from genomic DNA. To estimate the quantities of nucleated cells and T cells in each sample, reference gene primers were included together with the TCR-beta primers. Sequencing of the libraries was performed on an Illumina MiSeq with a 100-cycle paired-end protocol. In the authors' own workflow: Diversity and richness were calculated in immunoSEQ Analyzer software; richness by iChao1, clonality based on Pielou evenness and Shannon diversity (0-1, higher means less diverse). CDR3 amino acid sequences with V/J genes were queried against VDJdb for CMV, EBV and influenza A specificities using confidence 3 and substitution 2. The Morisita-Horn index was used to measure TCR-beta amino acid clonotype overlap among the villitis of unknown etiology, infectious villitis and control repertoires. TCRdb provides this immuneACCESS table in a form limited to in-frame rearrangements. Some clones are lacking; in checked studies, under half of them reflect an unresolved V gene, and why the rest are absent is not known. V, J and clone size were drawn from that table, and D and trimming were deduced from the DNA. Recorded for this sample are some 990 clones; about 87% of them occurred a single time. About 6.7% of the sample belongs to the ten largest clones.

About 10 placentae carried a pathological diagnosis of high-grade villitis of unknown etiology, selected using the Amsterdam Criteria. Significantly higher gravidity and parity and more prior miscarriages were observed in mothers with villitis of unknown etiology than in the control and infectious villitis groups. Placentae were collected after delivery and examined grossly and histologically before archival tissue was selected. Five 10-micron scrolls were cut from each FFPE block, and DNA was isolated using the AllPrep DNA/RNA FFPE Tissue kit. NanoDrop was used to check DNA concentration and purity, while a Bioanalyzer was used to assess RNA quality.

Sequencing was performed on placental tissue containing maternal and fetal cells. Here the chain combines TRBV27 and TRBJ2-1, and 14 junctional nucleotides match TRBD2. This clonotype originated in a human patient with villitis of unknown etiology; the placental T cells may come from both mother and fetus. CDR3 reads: CASSESTTGLAGDEQFF. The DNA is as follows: TGTGCCAGCAGTGAATCAACTACGGGACTAGCGGGAGATGAGCAGTTCTTC.